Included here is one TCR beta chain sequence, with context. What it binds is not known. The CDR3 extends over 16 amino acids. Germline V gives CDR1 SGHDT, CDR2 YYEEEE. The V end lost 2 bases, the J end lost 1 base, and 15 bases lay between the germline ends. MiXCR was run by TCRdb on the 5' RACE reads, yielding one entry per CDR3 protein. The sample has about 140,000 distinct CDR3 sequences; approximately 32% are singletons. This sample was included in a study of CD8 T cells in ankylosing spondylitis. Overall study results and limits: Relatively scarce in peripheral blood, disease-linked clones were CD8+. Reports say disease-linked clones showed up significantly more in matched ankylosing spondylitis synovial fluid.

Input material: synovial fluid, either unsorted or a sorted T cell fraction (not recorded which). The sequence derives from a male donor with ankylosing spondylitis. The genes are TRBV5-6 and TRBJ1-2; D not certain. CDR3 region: CASSLDYRTVNYGYTF. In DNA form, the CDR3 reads TGTGCCAGCAGCTTAGATTACAGAACTGTTAACTATGGCTACACCTTC.